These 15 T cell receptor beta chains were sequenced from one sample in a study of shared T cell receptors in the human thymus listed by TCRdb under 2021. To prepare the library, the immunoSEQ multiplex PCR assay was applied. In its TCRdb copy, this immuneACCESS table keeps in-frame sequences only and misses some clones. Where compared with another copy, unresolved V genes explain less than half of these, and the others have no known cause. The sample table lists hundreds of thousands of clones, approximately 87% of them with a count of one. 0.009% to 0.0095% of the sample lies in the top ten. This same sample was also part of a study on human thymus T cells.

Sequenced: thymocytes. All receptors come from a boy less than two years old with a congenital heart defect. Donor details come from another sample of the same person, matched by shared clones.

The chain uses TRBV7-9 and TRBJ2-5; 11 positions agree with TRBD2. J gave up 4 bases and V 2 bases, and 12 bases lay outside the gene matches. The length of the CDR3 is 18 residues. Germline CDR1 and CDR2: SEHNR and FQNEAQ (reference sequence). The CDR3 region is CASSLKVAGGSLGETQYF. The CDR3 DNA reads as TGTGCCAGCAGCTTAAAGGTAGCGGGAGGGAGCCTTGGAGAGACCCAGTACTTC.

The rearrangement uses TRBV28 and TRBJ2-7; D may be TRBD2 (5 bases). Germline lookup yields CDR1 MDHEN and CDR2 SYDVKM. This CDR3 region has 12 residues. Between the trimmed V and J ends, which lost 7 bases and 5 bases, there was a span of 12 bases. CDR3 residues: CASTGYVDEQYF. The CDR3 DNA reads TGTGCCAGCACGGGGTATGTCGACGAGCAGTACTTC.

The CDR3 coding sequence is TGTGCCAGCAGCCAAGACGACAGGGGGGTTTCACCCCTCCACTTT. This translates into CASSQDDRGVSPLHF. V and J are TRBV4-2 and TRBJ1-6; 9 bases align to TRBD1. Trimming cost V 0 bases and J 9 bases; bases outside gene matches: 3. Germline V gene data show CDR1 as LGHNA and CDR2 as YNFKEQ. The CDR3 is 15 amino acids.

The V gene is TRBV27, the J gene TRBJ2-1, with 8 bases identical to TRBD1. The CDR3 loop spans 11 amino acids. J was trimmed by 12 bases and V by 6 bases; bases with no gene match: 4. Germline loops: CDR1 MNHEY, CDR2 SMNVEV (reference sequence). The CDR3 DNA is TGTGCCAGCAGCAACGACAGGGGGCAGTTCTTC. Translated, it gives CASSNDRGQFF.

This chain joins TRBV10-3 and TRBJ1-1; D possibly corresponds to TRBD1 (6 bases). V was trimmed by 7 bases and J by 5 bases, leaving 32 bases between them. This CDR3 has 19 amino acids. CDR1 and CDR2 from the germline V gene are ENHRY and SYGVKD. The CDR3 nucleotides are TGTGCCATCACCCAAAGCGTGGGGGCACAGGGCCTTCTCTGGACTGAAGCTTTCTTT. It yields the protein CAITQSVGAQGLLWTEAFF.

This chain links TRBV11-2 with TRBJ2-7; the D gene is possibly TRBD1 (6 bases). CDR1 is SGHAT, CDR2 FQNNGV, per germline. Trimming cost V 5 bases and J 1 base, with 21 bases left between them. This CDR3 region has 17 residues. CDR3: CASSRQVARGDSYEQYF. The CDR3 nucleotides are TGTGCCAGCAGCCGACAGGTCGCCCGGGGTGATTCCTACGAGCAGTACTTC.

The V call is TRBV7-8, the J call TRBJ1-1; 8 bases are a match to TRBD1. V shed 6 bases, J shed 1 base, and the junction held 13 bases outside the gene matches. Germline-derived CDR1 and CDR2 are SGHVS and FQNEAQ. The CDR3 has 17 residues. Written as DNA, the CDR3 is TGTGCCAGCAGACCCTACCCCAGGACAGGGAAGAACACTGAAGCTTTCTTT. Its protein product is CASRPYPRTGKNTEAFF.

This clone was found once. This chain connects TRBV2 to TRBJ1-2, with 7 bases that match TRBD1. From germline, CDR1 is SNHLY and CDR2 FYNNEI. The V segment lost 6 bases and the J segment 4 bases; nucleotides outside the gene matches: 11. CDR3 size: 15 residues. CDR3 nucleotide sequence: TGTGCCAGCAGGATCCTAAACAGGGGATTCTATGGCTACACCTTC. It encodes CASRILNRGFYGYTF.

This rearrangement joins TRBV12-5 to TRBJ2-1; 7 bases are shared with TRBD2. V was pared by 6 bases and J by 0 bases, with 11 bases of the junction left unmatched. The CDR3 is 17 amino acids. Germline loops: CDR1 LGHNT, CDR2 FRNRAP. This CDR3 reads CASGPRSGGSSYNEQFF. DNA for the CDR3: TGTGCTAGTGGGCCGAGGTCCGGGGGGAGCTCCTACAATGAGCAGTTCTTC.

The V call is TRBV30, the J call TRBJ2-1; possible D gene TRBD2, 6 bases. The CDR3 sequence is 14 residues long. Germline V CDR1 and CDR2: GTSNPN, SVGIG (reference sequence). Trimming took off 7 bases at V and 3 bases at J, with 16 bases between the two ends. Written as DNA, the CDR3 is TGTGCCTACCTTGAGGAGGGGATCTACAATGAGCAGTTCTTC. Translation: CAYLEEGIYNEQFF.

The CDR3 is CAISRPGQGVNYGYTF. Written as DNA, the CDR3 is TGTGCCATCAGTCGCCCGGGACAGGGGGTTAACTATGGCTACACCTTC. V gene TRBV10-3 combines with J gene TRBJ1-2, with 11 bases lining up with TRBD1. The CDR3 spans 16 residues. Germline V CDR1 and CDR2: ENHRY, SYGVKD. J lost 1 base, V lost 5 bases, and 6 bases had no gene match.

CDR3 sequence: CASSARTGGYTDTQYF. CDR3 DNA sequence: TGTGCCAGCAGCGCAAGGACAGGGGGATACACAGATACGCAGTATTTT. The rearrangement links TRBV9 to TRBJ2-3; the match to TRBD1 covers 10 bases. The CDR3 runs to 16 residues. From germline, CDR1 is SGDLS and CDR2 YYNGEE. The ends lost 3 bases at V and 2 bases at J; junction bases unmatched: 6.

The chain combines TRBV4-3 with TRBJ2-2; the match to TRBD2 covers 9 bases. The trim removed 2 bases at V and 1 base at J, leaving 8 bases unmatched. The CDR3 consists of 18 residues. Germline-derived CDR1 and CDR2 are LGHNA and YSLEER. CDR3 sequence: CASSQLRPSGMNTGELFF. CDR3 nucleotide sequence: TGCGCCAGCAGCCAACTCCGTCCTAGCGGGATGAACACCGGGGAGCTGTTTTTT.

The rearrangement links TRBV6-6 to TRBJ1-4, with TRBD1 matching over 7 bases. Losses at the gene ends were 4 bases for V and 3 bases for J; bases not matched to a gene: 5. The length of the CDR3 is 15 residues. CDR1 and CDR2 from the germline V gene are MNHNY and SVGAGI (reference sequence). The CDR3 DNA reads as TGTGCCAGCAGTTTAAGACAGGGCGCTAATGAAAAACTGTTTTTT. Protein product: CASSLRQGANEKLFF.

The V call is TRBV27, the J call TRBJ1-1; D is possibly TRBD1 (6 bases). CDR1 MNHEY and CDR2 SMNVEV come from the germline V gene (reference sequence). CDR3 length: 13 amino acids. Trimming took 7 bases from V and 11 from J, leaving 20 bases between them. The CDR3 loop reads CASMNLGGQGAFF. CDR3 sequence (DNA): TGTGCCAGCATGAATTTAGGGGGTCAAGGGGCTTTCTTT.